This T cell receptor beta chain was sequenced in a study of blood T cell repertoires in COVID-19. Here immunoSEQ multiplex PCR was the method, and the copy in TCRdb shows in-frame clones only, minus some. The table shows more than 250,000 clones, with about 89% occurring only once. This study enrolled people aged about 18 to 100 from about two dozen US geographic areas. Each recovered donor of Cohort 3 presented with two negative PCRs, clearance, or symptom resolution. Trimming cost V 4 bases and J 6 bases, with 20 bases left between them. This CDR3 is 16 amino acids long. Germline CDR1 reads SGHTA; CDR2 reads FQGNSA.

The source material was PBMCs or T cells enriched from blood (not recorded which). The chain carries TRBV7-2 and TRBJ2-3; a weak D match, TRBD2 (6 bases). The receptor's source is a woman aged 30 to 39 who had recovered from COVID-19. CDR3 nucleotides: TGTGCCAGCAGCTCCCAGGTTGGGCGGGGACCGGATACGCAGTATTTT. Amino acid sequence: CASSSQVGRGPDTQYF.